The T cell receptor (beta chain) under discussion was sequenced for a study of T cells in Graves' hyperthyroidism and ophthalmopathy (dated by TCRdb to the late 2010s). Regarding the research as a whole: Peripheral blood was sampled at the time of initial diagnosis, prior to any treatment. To identify TCR V-J signatures that set the groups apart, the researchers used a discovery cohort of 90 to 100 patients, made up of approximately 43 with Graves' ophthalmopathy and some 58 with stable Graves' hyperthyroidism. Prospective prediction of ophthalmopathy was tested in an independent validation cohort consisting of 18 to 20 hyperthyroidism patients and around 17 patients who later progressed to ophthalmopathy. The roughly 90 discovery patients were divided at random into training and test sets in a 7:3 ratio. In addition, the study compared T-cell repertoires in thyroid tissue and in blood from several Graves' hyperthyroidism patients. Following sampling, methimazole starting at 30 mg daily was given to hyperthyroidism patients, and high-dose intravenous methylprednisolone was given to ophthalmopathy patients. According to the paper, TCR Vbeta CDR3 sequencing was carried out on approximately 140 peripheral blood samples, which came from fewer than 50 ophthalmopathy, about 75 hyperthyroidism and roughly 17 progressor patients.

CDR1 and CDR2 (SNHLY, FYNNEI) derive from the germline V gene. The CDR3 contains 13 residues, cysteine and phenylalanine counted. Of all the DNA, just the CDR3 is kept, 39 bases in frame from base 1. V is cut by 6 bases and J by 0 bases, and the space between the germline ends is 8 bases. This clonotype was seen ten or more times. The antigen this receptor binds is unknown. No much larger clone is present one base from it, and per-base qualities are unavailable. The TCR beta CDR3 regions were amplified from the RNA transcripts. The TCR CDR3 was subjected to a first round of RT-PCR using the HTBI primer set and the Qiagen OneStep RT-PCR kit. Libraries were constructed in a second round of multiplex PCR, after which size selection and purification were performed. Sequencing of the libraries was done on an Illumina HiSeq2000 using paired-end 100 bp reads. For the original study's pipeline: SOAPnuke was used to process the raw data, removing reads that contained adapters or uncalled bases, had a mean Phred below 15, or lacked an exact match to the constant primer or identifier. COPE v1.2.5 was used to merge the high-quality paired reads, and each unique nucleotide sequence was defined as a clonotype. MiTCR v1.1 was used to align the clonotypes against IMGT TRBV, TRBD and TRBJ reference segments. Only V-J combinations with frequency above 0.0001, covering 99% to 99.2% of repertoires, were analysed. The TCS score was defined as the ratio of F50 (clonal expansion) to E x V (chaos), calculated using BLOSUM62-based TCRdist between CDR3 peptides within each V-J. Welch's t-statistics and random forest reduced fewer than 550 V-J features to 13, which were used in a naive Bayes classifier (R e1071). In-frame beta chains were kept once TCRdb had trimmed the public reads at Q25 with fastp and called clones with MiXCR. Every CDR3 protein is listed once, alongside the most common genes and DNA of its rows. TCRdb, rather than the study authors, made the V and J calls. The sample table holds over 350,000 distinct CDR3 sequences, of which 11% to 15% were seen once. Around 28% of the sample is held by the ten biggest clonotypes.

The paper as a whole reports these results and caveats: During validation, the model predicted progression to ophthalmopathy a median of approximately 6 months ahead of onset, with around 65% sensitivity and roughly 72% specificity. In cross-validation, a model built on a 13 V-J signature told ophthalmopathy apart from stable hyperthyroidism with 85% to 90% sensitivity and roughly 83% specificity, and in testing the same model reached 80%/75%. No statistical method was used to set the sample size in advance, and investigators knew the group allocation. Most expanded thyroid clonotypes (frequency above 0.001) were also found in blood, which suggests that blood repertoires may mirror thyroid immune responses.

Moderately to severely active disease, a Clinical Activity Score of at least 3, a NOSPECS grade of at least 4, and a duration under 3 months were present in ophthalmopathy patients. Exclusion was applied to patients with uncontrolled infections, other autoimmune diseases, pregnancy or lactation. Diagnoses relied on clinical symptoms, serum thyroxine and TRAb, thyroid ultrasound and orbital computed tomography. PBMCs were separated from approximately 9.9 ml of fresh peripheral blood using Ficoll-Paque density gradient centrifugation. Trizol reagent was used to extract total RNA, and RNA quality was then checked on an Agilent 2100 Bioanalyzer.

Recombination connected TRBV2 to TRBJ1-1; the D gene is unclear. The clonotype originates from a man in his fifties or sixties with Graves' ophthalmopathy. The material sequenced was blood. The CDR3 protein sequence reads: CASSGVMNTEAFF. DNA sequence: TGTGCCAGCAGCGGGGTTATGAACACTGAAGCTTTCTTT.